This T cell receptor beta chain was profiled in a study of tumor and adjacent non-tumor tissue in lung cancer. TCRbeta libraries were built with three rounds of nested PCR, modified from ARM-PCR. MiXCR was run by TCRdb on the multiplex PCR reads, yielding one entry per CDR3 protein. This table has 120,000 or so distinct CDR3 sequences, 60% to 70% appearing once. This CDR3 spans 14 amino acids. Trimming removed 9 bases at V and 1 base at J, with 15 bases between. CDR1 and CDR2 (germline): LNHDA, SQIVND (reference sequence). No cell sorting was done before RNA was extracted from the tissue. The receptor was derived from a man aged 25-40 years with non-small cell lung cancer. The sequencing input was lung tumor tissue. This chain links TRBV19 with TRBJ1-1; D remains unclear. In DNA form, the CDR3 reads TGTGCCAGAAGCATAGATCTCGAGAACACTGAAGCTTTCTTT. Translated, it gives CARSIDLENTEAFF. The entire variable domain, with the rest obtained from reference TRBV19 and TRBJ1-1, is as follows: DGGITQSPKYLFRKEGQNVTLSCEQNLNHDAMYWYRQDPGQGLRLIYYSQIVNDFQKGDIAEGYSVSREKKESFPLTVTSAQKNPTAFYLCARSIDLENTEAFFGQGTRLTVV.